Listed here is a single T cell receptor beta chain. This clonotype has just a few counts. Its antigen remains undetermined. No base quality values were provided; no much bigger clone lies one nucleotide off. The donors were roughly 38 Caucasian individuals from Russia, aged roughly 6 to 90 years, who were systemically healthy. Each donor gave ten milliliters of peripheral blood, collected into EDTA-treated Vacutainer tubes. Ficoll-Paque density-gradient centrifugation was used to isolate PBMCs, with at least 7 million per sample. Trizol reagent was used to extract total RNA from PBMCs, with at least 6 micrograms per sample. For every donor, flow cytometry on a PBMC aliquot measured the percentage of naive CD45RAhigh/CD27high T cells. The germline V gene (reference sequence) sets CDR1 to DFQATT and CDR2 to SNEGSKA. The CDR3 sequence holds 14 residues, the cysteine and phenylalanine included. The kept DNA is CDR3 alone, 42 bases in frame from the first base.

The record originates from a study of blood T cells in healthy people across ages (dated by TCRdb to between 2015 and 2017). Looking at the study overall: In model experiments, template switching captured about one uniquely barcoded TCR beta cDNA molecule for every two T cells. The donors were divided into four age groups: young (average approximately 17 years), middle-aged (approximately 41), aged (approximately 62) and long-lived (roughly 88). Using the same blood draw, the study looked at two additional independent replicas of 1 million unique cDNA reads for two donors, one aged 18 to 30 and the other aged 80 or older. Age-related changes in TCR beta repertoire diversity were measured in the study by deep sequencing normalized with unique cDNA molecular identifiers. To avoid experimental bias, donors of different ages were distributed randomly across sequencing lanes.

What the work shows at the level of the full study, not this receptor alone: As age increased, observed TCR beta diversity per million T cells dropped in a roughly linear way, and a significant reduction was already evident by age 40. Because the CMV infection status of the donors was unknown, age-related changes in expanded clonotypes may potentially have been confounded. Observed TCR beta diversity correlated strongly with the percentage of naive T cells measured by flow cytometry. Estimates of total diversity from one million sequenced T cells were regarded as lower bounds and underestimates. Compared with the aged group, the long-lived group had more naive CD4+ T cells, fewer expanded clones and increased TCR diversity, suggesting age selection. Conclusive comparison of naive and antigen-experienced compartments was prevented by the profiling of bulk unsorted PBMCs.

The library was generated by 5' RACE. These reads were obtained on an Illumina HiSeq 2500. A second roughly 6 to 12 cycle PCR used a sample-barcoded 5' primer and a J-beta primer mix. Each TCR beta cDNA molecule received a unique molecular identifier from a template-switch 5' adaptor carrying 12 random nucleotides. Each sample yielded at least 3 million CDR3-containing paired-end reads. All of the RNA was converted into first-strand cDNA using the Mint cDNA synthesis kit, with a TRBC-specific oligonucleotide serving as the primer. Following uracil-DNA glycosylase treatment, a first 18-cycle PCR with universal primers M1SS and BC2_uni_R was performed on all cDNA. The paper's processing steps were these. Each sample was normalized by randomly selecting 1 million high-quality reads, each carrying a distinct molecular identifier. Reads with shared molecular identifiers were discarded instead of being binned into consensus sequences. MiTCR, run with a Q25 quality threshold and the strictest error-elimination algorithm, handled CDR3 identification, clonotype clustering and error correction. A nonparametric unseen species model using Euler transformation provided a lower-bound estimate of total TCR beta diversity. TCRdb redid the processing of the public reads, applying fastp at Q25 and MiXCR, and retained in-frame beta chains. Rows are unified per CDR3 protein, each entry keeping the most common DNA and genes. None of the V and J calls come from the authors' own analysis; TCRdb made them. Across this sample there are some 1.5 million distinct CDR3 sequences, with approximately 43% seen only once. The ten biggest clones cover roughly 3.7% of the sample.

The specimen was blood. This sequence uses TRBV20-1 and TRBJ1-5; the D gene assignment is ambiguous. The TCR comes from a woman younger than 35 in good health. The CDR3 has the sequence CSGRIGLLDQPQHF. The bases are TGCAGCGGCCGAATAGGGCTTCTCGATCAGCCCCAGCATTTT.